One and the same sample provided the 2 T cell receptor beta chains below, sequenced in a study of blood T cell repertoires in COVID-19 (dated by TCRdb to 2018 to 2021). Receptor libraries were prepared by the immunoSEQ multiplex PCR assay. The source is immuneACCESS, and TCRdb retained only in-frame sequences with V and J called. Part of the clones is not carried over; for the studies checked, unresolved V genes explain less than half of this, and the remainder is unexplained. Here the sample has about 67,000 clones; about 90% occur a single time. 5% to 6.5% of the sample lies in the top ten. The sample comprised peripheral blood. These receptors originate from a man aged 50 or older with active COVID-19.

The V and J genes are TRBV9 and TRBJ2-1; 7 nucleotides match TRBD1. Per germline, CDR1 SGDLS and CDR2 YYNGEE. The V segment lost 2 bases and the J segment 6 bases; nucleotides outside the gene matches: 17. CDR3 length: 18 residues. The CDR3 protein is CASSVHPGQERPFNEQFF. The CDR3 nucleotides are TGTGCCAGCAGCGTTCACCCAGGACAGGAACGGCCCTTCAATGAGCAGTTCTTC.

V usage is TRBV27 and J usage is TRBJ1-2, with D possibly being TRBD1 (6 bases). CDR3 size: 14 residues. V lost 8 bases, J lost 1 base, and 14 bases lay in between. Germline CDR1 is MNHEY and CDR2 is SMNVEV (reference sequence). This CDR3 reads CASLSGGHNYGYTF. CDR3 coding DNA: TGTGCCAGCCTCTCTGGGGGCCATAACTATGGCTACACCTTC.